These 17 T cell receptor beta chains came from one sample sequenced in a study of Tregs in tolerant kidney transplant recipients. Method: immunoSEQ multiplex PCR; TCRdb's copy keeps in-frame clones and lacks some. The sample holds around 230,000 clones; 80% to 85% are singletons and the top ten take 0.5% to 0.65%. Sequencing input: CD4+ T cells from blood. These receptors all come from a human donor in good health.

The chain uses TRBV5-1 and TRBJ2-5; a weak D match, TRBD2 (5 bases). Germline lookup yields CDR1 SGHRS and CDR2 YFSETQ. Between the trimmed V and J ends, which lost 4 bases and 1 base, there was a span of 8 bases. CDR3 size: 13 residues. The CDR3 is CASSGLFQETQYF. Written as DNA, the CDR3 is TGCGCCAGCAGCGGACTGTTCCAAGAGACCCAGTACTTC.

This rearrangement joins TRBV6-5 to TRBJ2-2; D may correspond to TRBD1 or TRBD2 (5 bases each). Germline V gene sequence: CDR1 MNHEY, CDR2 SVGAGI. Trimming took off 2 bases at V and 5 bases at J, with 12 bases between the two ends. This CDR3 has 15 residues. The CDR3 is CASSYRGEGTGELFF. In DNA form, the CDR3 reads TGTGCCAGCAGTTACAGGGGTGAGGGGACCGGGGAGCTGTTTTTT.

V and J are TRBV5-5 and TRBJ2-7, with 8 bases lining up with TRBD1. V trimming: 0 bases; J trimming: 5 bases; junction bases outside the gene matches: 4. CDR3 length: 14 amino acids. The germline gives CDR1 SGHKS, CDR2 YYEKEE (reference sequence). CDR3 nucleotide sequence: TGTGCCAGCAGCTTGGCGTCAGGGGGCCACGAGCAGTACTTC. This encodes CASSLASGGHEQYF. The full variable domain, completed using reference TRBV5-5 and TRBJ2-7, is DAGVTQSPTHLIKTRGQQVTLRCSPISGHKSVSWYQQVLGQGPQFIFQYYEKEERGRGNFPDRFSARQFPNYSSELNVNALLLGDSALYLCASSLASGGHEQYFGPGTRLTVT.

This clone was recorded only once. J is TRBJ2-7 and V is TRBV27; D assignment may be TRBD1 or TRBD2 (5 bases each). Deletions cut 3 bases from V and 6 bases from J, with 12 bases between. Germline lookup yields CDR1 MNHEY and CDR2 SMNVEV (reference sequence). The length of the CDR3 is 13 residues. CDR3 DNA: TGTGCCAGCAGTTTTAGAGGGGATCGCGAGCAGTACTTC. Translated, it gives CASSFRGDREQYF.

The J gene is TRBJ1-2, the V gene TRBV21-1. TRBV21-1 constitutes a pseudogene. The CDR3 is made up of 16 amino acids. The CDR3 sequence is CASSKARPGRGYGYTF. As DNA, the CDR3 is TGTGCCAGCAGCAAAGCGCGACCGGGGCGGGGGTATGGCTACACCTTC.

The rearrangement joins TRBV6-5 to TRBJ1-1; no firm D call. Germline V CDR1 and CDR2: MNHEY, SVGAGI. V was shortened by 4 bases and J by 1 base, with 7 bases between the two germline ends. The CDR3 is made up of 13 amino acids. CDR3 in amino acids: CASSSVANTEAFF. The DNA for the CDR3 is TGTGCCAGCAGTTCGGTGGCGAACACTGAAGCTTTCTTT.

The rearrangement joins TRBV9 to TRBJ2-3; 10 bases agree with TRBD2. V trimming: 0 bases; J trimming: 0 bases; junction bases outside the gene matches: 7. The CDR3 runs to 18 residues. The V gene's germline CDR1 is SGDLS and CDR2 YYNGEE. The CDR3 bases are TGTGCCAGCAGCGTAGCCAGGACTAGCGGATCTAGCACAGATACGCAGTATTTT. Translating it yields CASSVARTSGSSTDTQYF.

This chain links TRBV5-4 with TRBJ2-7, with no clear D. Per germline, CDR1 SGHNT and CDR2 YYREEE (reference sequence). The length of the CDR3 is 13 residues. Trimming stripped 0 bases from V and 1 base from J, with 5 bases between. CDR3 region: CASSLALSYEQYF. The CDR3 DNA reads as TGTGCCAGCAGCTTGGCCCTATCCTACGAGCAGTACTTC.

This clone was detected once. Other DNA sequences within the sample encode an identical CDR3. The V call is TRBV5-1, the J call TRBJ1-1; D might be TRBD1 (5 bases). V lost 4 bases and J lost 1, with 11 bases in between. CDR1 SGHRS and CDR2 YFSETQ come from the germline V gene. The CDR3 sequence is 14 residues long. CDR3 sequence (DNA): TGCGCCAGCAGCCTGGGGACGGCGAACACTGAAGCTTTCTTT. It encodes CASSLGTANTEAFF.

This clone was counted only a few times. The V call is TRBV7-2, the J call TRBJ1-3; 8 positions match TRBD1. J was trimmed by 2 bases and V by 2 bases; bases with no gene match: 5. CDR1 and CDR2 from the germline V gene are SGHTA and FQGNSA. CDR3 length: 16 amino acids. CDR3 nucleotide sequence: TGTGCCAGCAGCTTAAGGGCAGGGGGCGCTGGAAACACCATATATTTT. It translates to CASSLRAGGAGNTIYF.

The genes are TRBV5-1 and TRBJ1-3; 8 bases agree with TRBD1. J lost 8 bases, V lost 2 bases, and 9 bases had no gene match. Germline assignment: CDR1 SGHRS and CDR2 YFSETQ. This CDR3 spans 15 amino acids. DNA of the CDR3: TGCGCCAGCAGCTTAGGACAGGGAGGCGGGTACACCATATATTTT. Its translation is CASSLGQGGGYTIYF. Full variable domain (remainder filled in from reference TRBV5-1 and TRBJ1-3): KAGVTQTPRYLIKTRGQQVTLSCSPISGHRSVSWYQQTPGQGLQFLFEYFSETQRNKGNFPGRFSGRQFSNSRSEMNVSTLELGDSALYLCASSLGQGGGYTIYFGEGSWLTVV.

The chain employs TRBV7-2 and TRBJ2-7; 10 bases fit TRBD1. The CDR3 runs 15 residues. V was clipped by 4 bases and J by 4 bases; unmatched bases: 7. The germline gives CDR1 SGHTA, CDR2 FQGNSA. CDR3 region: CASSSRDRGRYEQYF. The CDR3 nucleotides read TGTGCCAGCAGCTCCCGGGACAGGGGTCGATACGAGCAGTACTTC.

The rearrangement uses TRBV18 and TRBJ2-1; no firm D call. Trimming pared 4 bases from V and 0 bases from J, leaving 7 bases between. This CDR3 spans 14 amino acids. Germline lookup yields CDR1 KGHSH and CDR2 LQKENI. Written as DNA, the CDR3 is TGTGCCAGCTCACTTCAGAGCTCCTACAATGAGCAGTTCTTC. This gives the protein CASSLQSSYNEQFF.

This chain links TRBV29-1 with TRBJ2-1; the D call may be TRBD1 or TRBD2 (5 bases each). The CDR3 is 14 residues long. Germline V gene data show CDR1 as SQVTM and CDR2 as ANQGSEA. V lost 3 bases and J lost 4, with 13 bases in between. In nucleotides, the CDR3 is TGCAGCGTTGACGTTTGGGACCTTTACAATGAGCAGTTCTTC. It specifies CSVDVWDLYNEQFF.

The gene calls are TRBV13 and TRBJ2-3; 7 bases are shared with TRBD2. The trim removed 5 bases at V and 0 bases at J, leaving 8 bases unmatched. This CDR3 comprises 16 residues. Germline V gene sequence: CDR1 PRHDT, CDR2 FYEKMQ (reference sequence). CDR3 residues: CASSNPRRGSTDTQYF. In DNA form, the CDR3 reads TGTGCCAGCAGCAACCCTAGGCGGGGGAGCACAGATACGCAGTATTTT.

This chain uses TRBV27 with TRBJ2-7, with D possibly being TRBD1 or TRBD2 (5 bases each). Per the germline V gene, CDR1 is MNHEY and CDR2 is SMNVEV (reference sequence). This CDR3 spans 14 amino acids. The germline V and J ends were trimmed by 9 bases and 0 bases, with 15 bases remaining between them. Here the CDR3 reads CARTGTESSYEQYF. Here the CDR3 DNA reads TGTGCCAGGACCGGGACGGAGAGCTCCTACGAGCAGTACTTC.

This clone was found once. The chain recombines TRBV11-3 with TRBJ2-1; 12 bases align to TRBD2. Trimming at V came to 6 bases and at J to 8 bases, leaving 11 bases not matched to a gene. The CDR3 is made up of 16 amino acids. Germline V gene lookup returns CDR1 SGHNT and CDR2 YENEEA. DNA of the CDR3: TGTGCCAGCAGTGACCGGACTAGCGGGACTGGGGATGAGCAGTTCTTC. Translation: CASSDRTSGTGDEQFF.